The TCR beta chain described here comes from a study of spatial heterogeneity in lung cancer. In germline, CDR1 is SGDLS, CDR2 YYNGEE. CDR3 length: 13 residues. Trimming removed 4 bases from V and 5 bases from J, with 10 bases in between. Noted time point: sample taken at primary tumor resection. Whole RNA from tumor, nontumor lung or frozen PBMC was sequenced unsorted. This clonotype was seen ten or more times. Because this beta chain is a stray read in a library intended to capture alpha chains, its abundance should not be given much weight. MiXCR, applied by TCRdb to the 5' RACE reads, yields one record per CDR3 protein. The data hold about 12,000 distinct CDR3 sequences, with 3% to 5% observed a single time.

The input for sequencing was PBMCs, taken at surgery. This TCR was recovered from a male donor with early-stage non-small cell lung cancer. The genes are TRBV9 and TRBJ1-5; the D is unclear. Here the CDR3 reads CASSPRTDQPQHF. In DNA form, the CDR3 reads TGTGCCAGCAGCCCAAGGACTGATCAGCCCCAGCATTTT.